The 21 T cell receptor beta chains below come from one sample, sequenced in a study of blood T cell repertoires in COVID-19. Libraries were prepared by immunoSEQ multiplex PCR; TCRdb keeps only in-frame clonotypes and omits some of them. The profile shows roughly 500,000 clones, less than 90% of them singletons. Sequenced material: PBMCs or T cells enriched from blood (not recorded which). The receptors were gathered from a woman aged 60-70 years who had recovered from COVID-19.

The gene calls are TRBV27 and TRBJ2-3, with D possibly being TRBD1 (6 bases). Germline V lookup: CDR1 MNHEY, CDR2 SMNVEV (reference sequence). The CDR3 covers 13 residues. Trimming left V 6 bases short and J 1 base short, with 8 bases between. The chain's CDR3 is CASRRTGTDTQYF. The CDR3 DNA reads TGTGCCAGCAGGAGGACAGGCACAGATACGCAGTATTTT.

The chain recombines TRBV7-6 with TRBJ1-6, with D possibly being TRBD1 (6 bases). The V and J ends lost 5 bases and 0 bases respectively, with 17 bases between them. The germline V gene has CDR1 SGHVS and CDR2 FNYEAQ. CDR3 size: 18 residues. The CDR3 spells CASSRSQGPYSYNSPLHF. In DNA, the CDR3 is TGTGCCAGCAGCCGATCTCAGGGGCCATACTCCTATAATTCACCCCTCCACTTT.

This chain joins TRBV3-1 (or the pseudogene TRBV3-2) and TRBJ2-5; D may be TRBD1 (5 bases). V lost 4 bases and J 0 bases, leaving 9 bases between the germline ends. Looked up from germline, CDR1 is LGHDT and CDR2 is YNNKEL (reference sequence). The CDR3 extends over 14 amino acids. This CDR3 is CASSRRQYQETQYF. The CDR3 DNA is TGTGCCAGCAGCCGTCGACAGTACCAAGAGACCCAGTACTTC.

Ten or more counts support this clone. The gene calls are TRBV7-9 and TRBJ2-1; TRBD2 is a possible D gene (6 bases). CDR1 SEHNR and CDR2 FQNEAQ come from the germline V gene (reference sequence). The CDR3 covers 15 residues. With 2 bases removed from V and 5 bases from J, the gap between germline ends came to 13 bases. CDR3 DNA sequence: TGTGCCAGCAGCTTACGGAGGGTTGTAGACAATGAGCAGTTCTTC. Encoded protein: CASSLRRVVDNEQFF.

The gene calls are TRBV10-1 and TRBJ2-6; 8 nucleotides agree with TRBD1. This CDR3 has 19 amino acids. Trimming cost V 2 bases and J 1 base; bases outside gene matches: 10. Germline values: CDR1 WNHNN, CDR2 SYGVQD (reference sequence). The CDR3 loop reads CASSEIGQGSWSGANVLTF. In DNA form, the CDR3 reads TGCGCCAGCAGTGAGATCGGACAGGGAAGTTGGTCTGGGGCCAACGTCCTGACTTTC.

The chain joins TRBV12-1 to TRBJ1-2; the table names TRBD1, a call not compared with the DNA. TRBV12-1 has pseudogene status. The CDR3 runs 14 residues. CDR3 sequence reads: CASSVQGTNYGYTF. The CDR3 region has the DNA TGTGCCAGCAGTGTACAGGGGACTAACTATGGCTACACCTTC.

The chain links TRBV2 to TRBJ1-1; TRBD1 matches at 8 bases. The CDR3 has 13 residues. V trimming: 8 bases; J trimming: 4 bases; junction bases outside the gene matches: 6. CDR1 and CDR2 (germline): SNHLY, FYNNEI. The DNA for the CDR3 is TGTGCCAGCTGGGGACAGGCTCTCACTGAAGCTTTCTTT. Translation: CASWGQALTEAFF.

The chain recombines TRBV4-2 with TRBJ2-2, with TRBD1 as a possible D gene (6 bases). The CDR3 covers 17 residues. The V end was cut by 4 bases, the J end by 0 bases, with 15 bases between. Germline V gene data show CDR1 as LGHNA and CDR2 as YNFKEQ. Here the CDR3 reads CASSRDPSGANTGELFF. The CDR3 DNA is TGTGCCAGCAGCCGCGACCCGTCAGGGGCGAACACCGGGGAGCTGTTTTTT.

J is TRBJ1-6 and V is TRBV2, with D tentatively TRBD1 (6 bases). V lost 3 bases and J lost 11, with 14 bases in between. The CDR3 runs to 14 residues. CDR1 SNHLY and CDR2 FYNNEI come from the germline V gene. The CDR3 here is CASSEGQGRAPLHF. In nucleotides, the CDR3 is TGTGCCAGCAGTGAGGGGCAGGGGAGGGCACCCCTCCACTTT.

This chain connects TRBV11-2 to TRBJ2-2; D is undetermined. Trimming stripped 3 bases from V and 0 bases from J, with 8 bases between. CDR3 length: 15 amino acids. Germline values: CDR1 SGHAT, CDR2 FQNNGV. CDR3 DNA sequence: TGTGCCAGCAGCTTGAGAGTTACGAACACCGGGGAGCTGTTTTTT. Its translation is CASSLRVTNTGELFF. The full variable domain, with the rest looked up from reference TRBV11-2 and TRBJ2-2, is EAGVAQSPRYKIIEKRQSVAFWCNPISGHATLYWYQQILGQGPKLLIQFQNNGVVDDSQLPKDRFSAERLKGVDSTLKIQPAKLEDSAVYLCASSLRVTNTGELFFGEGSRLTVL.

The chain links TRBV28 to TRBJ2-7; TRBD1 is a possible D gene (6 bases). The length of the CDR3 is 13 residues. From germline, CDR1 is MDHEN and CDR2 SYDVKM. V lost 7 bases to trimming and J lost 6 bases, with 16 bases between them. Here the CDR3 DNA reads TGTGCCAGCATATCCCACCAGGGGCGCGAGCAGTACTTC. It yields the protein CASISHQGREQYF.

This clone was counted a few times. This CDR3 is CASTPLSGQDSPLHF. The CDR3 coding sequence is TGTGCCAGCACCCCCCTCTCAGGGCAGGATTCACCCCTCCACTTT. This chain uses TRBV2 with TRBJ1-6; the D gene is possibly TRBD1 (5 bases). Trimming took 7 bases from V and 8 from J, leaving 18 bases between them. CDR1 is SNHLY and CDR2 is FYNNEI in the germline V gene. The CDR3 sequence is 15 residues long. The variable domain in full, completed from reference TRBV2 and TRBJ1-6, reads EPEVTQTPSHQVTQMGQEVILRCVPISNHLYFYWYRQILGQKVEFLVSFYNNEISEKSEIFDDQFSVERPDGSNFTLKIRSTKLEDSAMYFCASTPLSGQDSPLHFGNGTRLTVT.

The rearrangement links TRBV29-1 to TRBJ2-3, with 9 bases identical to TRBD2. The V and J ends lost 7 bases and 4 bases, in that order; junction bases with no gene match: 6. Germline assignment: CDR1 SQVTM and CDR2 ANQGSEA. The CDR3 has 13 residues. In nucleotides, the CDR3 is TGCAGCGCTGTAGCGGGGGCGGCAGATACGCAGTATTTT. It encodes CSAVAGAADTQYF.

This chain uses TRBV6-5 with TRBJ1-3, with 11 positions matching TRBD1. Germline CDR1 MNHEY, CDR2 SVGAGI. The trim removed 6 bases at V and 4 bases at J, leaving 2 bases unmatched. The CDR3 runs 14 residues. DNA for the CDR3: TGTGCCAGCAGAGGACAGGGGGCAGGAAACACCATATATTTT. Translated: CASRGQGAGNTIYF.

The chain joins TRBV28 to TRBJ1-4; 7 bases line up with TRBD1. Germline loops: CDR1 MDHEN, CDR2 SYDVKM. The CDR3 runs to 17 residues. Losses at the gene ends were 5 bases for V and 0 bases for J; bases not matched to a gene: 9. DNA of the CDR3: TGTGCCAGCAGTCGACAGGGAAAAGGGTCAACTAATGAAAAACTGTTTTTT. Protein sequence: CASSRQGKGSTNEKLFF.

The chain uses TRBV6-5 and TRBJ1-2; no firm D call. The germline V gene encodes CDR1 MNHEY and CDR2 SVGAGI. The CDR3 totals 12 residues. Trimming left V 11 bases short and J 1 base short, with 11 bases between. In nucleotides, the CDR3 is TGTGCCGCCCGCAGGAATAACTATGGCTACACCTTC. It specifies CAARRNNYGYTF.

Here the CDR3 reads CASRDGTGKGNEQFF. The CDR3, as DNA: TGCGCCAGCAGAGACGGGACAGGGAAAGGGAATGAGCAGTTCTTC. The chain uses TRBV10-2 and TRBJ2-1; TRBD1 agrees at 9 bases. Germline CDR1 is WSHSY and CDR2 is SAAADI. V was clipped by 6 bases and J by 7 bases; unmatched bases: 10. This CDR3 contains 15 residues.

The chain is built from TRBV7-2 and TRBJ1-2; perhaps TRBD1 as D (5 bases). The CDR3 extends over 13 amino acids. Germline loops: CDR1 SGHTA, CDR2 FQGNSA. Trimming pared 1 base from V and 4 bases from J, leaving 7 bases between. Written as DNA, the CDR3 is TGTGCCAGCAGCTTAGGACAGCGCTATGGCTACACCTTC. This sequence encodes CASSLGQRYGYTF.

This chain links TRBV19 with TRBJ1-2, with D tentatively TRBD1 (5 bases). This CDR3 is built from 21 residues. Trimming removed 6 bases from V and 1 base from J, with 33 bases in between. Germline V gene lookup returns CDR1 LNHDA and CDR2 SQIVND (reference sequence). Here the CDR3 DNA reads TGTGCCAGTAGCCGAGGGAATCGGGGGATTCCGAGCGGGGGATATAACTATGGCTACACCTTC. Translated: CASSRGNRGIPSGGYNYGYTF.

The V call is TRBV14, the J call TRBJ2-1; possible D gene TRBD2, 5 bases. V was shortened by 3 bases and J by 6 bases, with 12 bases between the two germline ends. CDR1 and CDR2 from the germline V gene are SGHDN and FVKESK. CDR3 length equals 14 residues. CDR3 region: CASSHGGPFNEQFF. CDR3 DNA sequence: TGTGCCAGCAGCCATGGAGGACCTTTCAATGAGCAGTTCTTC.

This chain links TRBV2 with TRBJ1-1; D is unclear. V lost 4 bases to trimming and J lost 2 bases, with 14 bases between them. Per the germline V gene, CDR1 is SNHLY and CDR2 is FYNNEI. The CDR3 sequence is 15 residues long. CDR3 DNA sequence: TGTGCCAGCAGTGGCCCGGGGTTGGGAAACACTGAAGCTTTCTTT. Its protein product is CASSGPGLGNTEAFF.